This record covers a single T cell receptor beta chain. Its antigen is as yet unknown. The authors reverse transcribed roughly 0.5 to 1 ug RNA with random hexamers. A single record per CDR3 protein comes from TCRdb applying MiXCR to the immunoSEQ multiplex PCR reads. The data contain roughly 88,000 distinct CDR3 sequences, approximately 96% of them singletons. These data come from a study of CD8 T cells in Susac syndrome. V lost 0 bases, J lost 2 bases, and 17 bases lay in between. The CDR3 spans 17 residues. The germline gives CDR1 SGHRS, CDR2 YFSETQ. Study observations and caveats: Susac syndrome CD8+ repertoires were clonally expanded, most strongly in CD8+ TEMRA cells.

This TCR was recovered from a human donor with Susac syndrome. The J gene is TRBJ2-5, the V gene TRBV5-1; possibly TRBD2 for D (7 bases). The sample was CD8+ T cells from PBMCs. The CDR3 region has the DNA TGCGCCAGCAGCTTGGCGGGGGCTAGCGGTCCTCAAGAGACCCAGTACTTC. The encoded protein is CASSLAGASGPQETQYF.